The 17 T cell receptor beta chains below all came from one sample that was sequenced in a study of cytomegalovirus exposure and HLA in healthy donors. Data came from immunoSEQ multiplex PCR; TCRdb stores just in-frame clones and leaves some out. The sample yields 150,000 to 180,000 clones, 86% seen once. The sequencing input was PBMCs. Receptors originate from a man in his late teens or twenties in good health and CMV-seropositive.

The chain combines TRBV4-3 with TRBJ2-5, with 8 nucleotides matching TRBD1. J gave up 1 base and V 1 base, and 11 bases lay outside the gene matches. This CDR3 comprises 18 residues. CDR1 is LGHNA and CDR2 is YSLEER in the germline V gene. The CDR3 DNA reads TGCGCCAGCAGCCAAGGGCGGACAGGGAGAGTCGCCCAAGAGACCCAGTACTTC. It specifies CASSQGRTGRVAQETQYF.

V and J are TRBV27 and TRBJ2-2; TRBD1 matches at 9 bases. Trimming took 4 bases from V and 6 from J; bases not matched to a gene: 12. The CDR3 is made up of 17 amino acids. Germline CDR1 is MNHEY and CDR2 is SMNVEV (reference sequence). CDR3 residues: CASSSRWTGANSGELFF. The CDR3 DNA reads as TGTGCCAGCAGTTCCCGTTGGACAGGGGCAAATTCCGGGGAGCTGTTTTTT.

The gene calls are TRBV11-1 and TRBJ1-1; TRBD1 matches 10 bases. V lost 6 bases, J lost 11 bases, and 12 bases stayed unmatched. Germline assignment: CDR1 SGHAT and CDR2 FQDESV (reference sequence). The CDR3 totals 14 residues. CDR3: CASSSDRGTFSAFF. CDR3 sequence (DNA): TGTGCCAGCAGTTCGGACAGGGGGACTTTCTCGGCTTTCTTT.

This chain uses TRBV2 with TRBJ1-1, with TRBD1 matching 10 bases. With V trimmed by 6 bases and J by 4 bases, 5 bases remained unmatched. The CDR3 consists of 14 residues. CDR1 and CDR2 (germline): SNHLY, FYNNEI. CDR3 DNA sequence: TGTGCCAGCAGCGACAGGGGGCTGGGCACTGAAGCTTTCTTT. This translates into CASSDRGLGTEAFF.

This clone was counted a single time. The chain links TRBV4-1 to TRBJ1-1, with a possible D match to TRBD1 (5 bases). In germline, CDR1 is MGHRA, CDR2 YSYEKL. Trimming left V 10 bases short and J 5 bases short, with 20 bases between. CDR3 length: 14 amino acids. The CDR3 reads CATTQIWGLTEAFF. DNA for the CDR3: TGCGCCACCACCCAAATTTGGGGACTTACTGAAGCTTTCTTT.

V and J are TRBV7-2 and TRBJ1-2; unclear D gene. V was clipped by 1 base and J by 0 bases, with 15 bases between them. CDR1 is SGHTA, CDR2 FQGNSA, per germline. The CDR3 spans 17 residues. In DNA form, the CDR3 reads TGTGCCAGCAGCTTAGGTGGGCCCTTTAATCCTAACTATGGCTACACCTTC. Protein product: CASSLGGPFNPNYGYTF.

The genes are TRBV6-5 and TRBJ2-1; the match to TRBD2 covers 8 bases. Germline V gives CDR1 MNHEY, CDR2 SVGAGI. The CDR3 contains 14 residues. The junction had 7 bases not matched to a gene; V was cut back by 7 bases and J by 5 bases. The CDR3 sequence is CASMVAGRDNEQFF. The CDR3 region has the DNA TGTGCCAGCATGGTAGCGGGAAGGGACAATGAGCAGTTCTTC.

The chain has TRBV7-9 and TRBJ2-7, with TRBD2 matching 7 bases. This CDR3 has 12 amino acids. J gave up 7 bases and V 1 base, and 1 base lay outside the gene matches. CDR1 SEHNR and CDR2 FQNEAQ come from the germline V gene (reference sequence). The CDR3 here is CASSLVRGEQYF. The CDR3 region has the DNA TGTGCCAGCAGCTTAGTGCGGGGGGAGCAGTACTTC.

This clone was seen once. The V and J genes are TRBV11-1 and TRBJ2-7; 9 nucleotides line up with TRBD2. Germline V gene lookup returns CDR1 SGHAT and CDR2 FQDESV (reference sequence). Trimming cost V 5 bases and J 3 bases; bases outside gene matches: 8. The CDR3 contains 15 residues. CDR3 protein: CASSQSGRPLYEQYF. CDR3 sequence (DNA): TGTGCCAGCAGCCAAAGCGGGAGGCCCCTCTACGAGCAGTACTTC. The variable domain in full, with the rest retrieved from reference TRBV11-1 and TRBJ2-7, is EAEVAQSPRYKITEKSQAVAFWCDPISGHATLYWYRQILGQGPELLVQFQDESVVDDSQLPKDRFSAERLKGVDSTLKIQPAELGDSAMYLCASSQSGRPLYEQYFGPGTRLTVT.

This chain joins TRBV30 and TRBJ1-1, with D tentatively TRBD1 (6 bases). V shed 0 bases and J shed 5 bases, with 10 bases lying between them. CDR3 size: 13 residues. Germline V CDR1 and CDR2: GTSNPN, SVGIG (reference sequence). The CDR3 DNA sequence: TGTGCCTGGAGTGTTCTAGGGGGTACTGAAGCTTTCTTT. Translation gives CAWSVLGGTEAFF. The variable domain in full, with the rest retrieved from reference TRBV30 and TRBJ1-1, is SQTIHQWPATLVQPVGSPLSLECTVEGTSNPNLYWYRQAAGRGLQLLFYSVGIGQISSEVPQNLSASRPQDRQFILSSKKLLLSDSGFYLCAWSVLGGTEAFFGQGTRLTVV.

The chain has TRBV7-9 and TRBJ1-5; D is possibly TRBD1 (6 bases). The CDR3 is 16 residues long. Germline assignment: CDR1 SEHNR and CDR2 FQNEAQ (reference sequence). The V end lost 3 bases, the J end lost 4 bases, and 16 bases lay between the germline ends. CDR3 amino acids: CASSLGKGEGNQPQHF. The CDR3, as DNA: TGTGCCAGCAGCTTGGGGAAGGGGGAGGGGAATCAGCCCCAGCATTTT.

This chain connects TRBV5-6 to TRBJ1-2, with TRBD1 identical over 10 bases. J gave up 3 bases and V 0 bases, and 5 bases lay outside the gene matches. Germline V lookup: CDR1 SGHDT, CDR2 YYEEEE. CDR3 size: 16 residues. CDR3 coding DNA: TGTGCCAGCAGCTTGGCCGGGACAGGGGCCTACTATGGCTACACCTTC. Translation gives CASSLAGTGAYYGYTF.

This clone came up a few times. This chain uses TRBV9 with TRBJ2-5; D ambiguous. The V end was cut by 0 bases, the J end by 1 base, with 10 bases between. The germline V gene encodes CDR1 SGDLS and CDR2 YYNGEE. This CDR3 contains 15 residues. The CDR3 region has the DNA TGTGCCAGCAGCGTAGGAGGAGTCGCCCAAGAGACCCAGTACTTC. It specifies CASSVGGVAQETQYF.

In this sample, this clone turned up a few times. The chain joins TRBV10-1 to TRBJ2-7; 9 nucleotides line up with TRBD1. CDR3 length: 14 residues. Trimming took 6 bases from V and 4 from J; bases not matched to a gene: 7. Germline V gives CDR1 WNHNN, CDR2 SYGVQD (reference sequence). CDR3 DNA: TGCGCCAGCAGCCCATCGGGACAGGGATACGAGCAGTACTTC. This codes for CASSPSGQGYEQYF.

The rearrangement uses TRBV7-9 and TRBJ2-7, with a possible D match to TRBD2 (6 bases). The V gene's germline CDR1 is SEHNR and CDR2 FQNEAQ (reference sequence). The CDR3 contains 12 residues. V was cut by 4 bases and J by 9 bases, with 13 bases left in between. The CDR3 reads CASSSGLPGQYF. The DNA of the CDR3 is TGTGCCAGCAGCTCGGGACTTCCAGGGCAGTACTTC.

The chain has TRBV11-2 and TRBJ2-7, with D tentatively TRBD2 (6 bases). Per germline, CDR1 SGHAT and CDR2 FQNNGV. V gave up 5 bases and J gave up 0 bases, with 17 bases separating them. CDR3 length equals 16 residues. The CDR3 nucleotides read TGTGCCAGCAGCCCTGAAGGAGGGGTGAGCTCCTACGAGCAGTACTTC. Protein: CASSPEGGVSSYEQYF.

The chain carries TRBV27 and TRBJ1-1, with 12 bases lining up with TRBD1. Losses at the gene ends were 1 base for V and 1 base for J; bases not matched to a gene: 4. Germline V gene lookup returns CDR1 MNHEY and CDR2 SMNVEV (reference sequence). This CDR3 is 17 amino acids long. In nucleotides, the CDR3 is TGTGCCAGCAGTTTATTGGGACAGGGGGCTAGGAACACTGAAGCTTTCTTT. Amino acid sequence: CASSLLGQGARNTEAFF.